This T cell receptor (beta chain) was retrieved from a study of blood T cell repertoires in COVID-19. Libraries were prepared by immunoSEQ multiplex PCR; TCRdb keeps only in-frame clonotypes and omits some of them. The table has more than 150,000 clones, roughly 82% seen once. CDR1 is MNHEY and CDR2 is SVGEGT in the germline V gene. This CDR3 region has 17 residues. Germline trimming cut 0 bases from V and 6 bases from J; bases unmatched to any gene: 7. The sequence derives from a man aged 35 to 55 who had recovered from COVID-19. The chain links TRBV6-2 or TRBV6-3 to TRBJ2-2; TRBD2 matches 10 bases. The specimen sequenced was PBMCs or T cells enriched from blood (not recorded which). The CDR3 bases are TGTGCCAGCAGTTACTCGGGGCTAGCGGGAGTCGCCGGGGAGCTGTTTTTT. Translated: CASSYSGLAGVAGELFF.